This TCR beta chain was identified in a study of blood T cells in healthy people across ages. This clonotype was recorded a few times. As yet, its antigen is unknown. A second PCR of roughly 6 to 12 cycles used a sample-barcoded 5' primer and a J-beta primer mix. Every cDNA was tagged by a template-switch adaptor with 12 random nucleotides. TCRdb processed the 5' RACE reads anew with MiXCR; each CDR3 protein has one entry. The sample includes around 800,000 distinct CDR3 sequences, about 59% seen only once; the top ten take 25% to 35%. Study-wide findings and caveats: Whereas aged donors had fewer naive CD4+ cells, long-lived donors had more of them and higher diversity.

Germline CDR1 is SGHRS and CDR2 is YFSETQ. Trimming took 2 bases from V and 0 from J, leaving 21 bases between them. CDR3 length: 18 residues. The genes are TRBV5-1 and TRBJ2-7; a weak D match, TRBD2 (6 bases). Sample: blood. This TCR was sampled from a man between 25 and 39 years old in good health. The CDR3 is CASSFASVSGQSSYEQYF. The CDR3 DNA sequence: TGCGCCAGCAGCTTCGCCAGCGTTAGCGGACAAAGCTCCTACGAGCAGTACTTC.